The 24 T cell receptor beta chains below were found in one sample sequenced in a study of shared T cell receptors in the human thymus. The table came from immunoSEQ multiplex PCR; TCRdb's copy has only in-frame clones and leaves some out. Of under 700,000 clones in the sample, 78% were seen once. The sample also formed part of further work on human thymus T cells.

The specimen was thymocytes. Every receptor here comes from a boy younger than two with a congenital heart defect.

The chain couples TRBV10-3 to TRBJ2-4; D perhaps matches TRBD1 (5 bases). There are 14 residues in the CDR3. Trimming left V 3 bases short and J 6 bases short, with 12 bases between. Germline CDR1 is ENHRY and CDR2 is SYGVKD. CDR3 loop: CAISEKARGNIQYF. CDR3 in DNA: TGTGCCATCAGTGAAAAGGCTAGGGGAAACATTCAGTACTTC.

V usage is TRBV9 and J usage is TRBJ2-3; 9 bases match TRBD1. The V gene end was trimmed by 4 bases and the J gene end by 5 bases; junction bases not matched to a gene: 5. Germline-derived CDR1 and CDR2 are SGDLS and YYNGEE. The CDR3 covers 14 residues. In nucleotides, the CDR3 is TGTGCCAGCAGCAAAGACAGGGGGAGAGATACGCAGTATTTT. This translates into CASSKDRGRDTQYF.

CDR3 in amino acids: CASSFEPGQQPSTDTQYF. CDR3 DNA sequence: TGTGCCAGCAGCTTTGAGCCGGGACAGCAACCTAGCACAGATACGCAGTATTTT. The chain joins TRBV5-4 to TRBJ2-3, with TRBD1 identical over 7 bases. J was trimmed by 0 bases and V by 2 bases; bases with no gene match: 12. CDR3 length: 18 residues. Germline V gene lookup returns CDR1 SGHNT and CDR2 YYREEE (reference sequence).

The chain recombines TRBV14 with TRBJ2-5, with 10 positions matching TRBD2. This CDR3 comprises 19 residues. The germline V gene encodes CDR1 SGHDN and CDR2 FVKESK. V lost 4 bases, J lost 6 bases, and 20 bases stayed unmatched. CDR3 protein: CASSLNELAGRRGVKTQYF. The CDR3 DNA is TGTGCCAGCAGCCTAAATGAACTAGCGGGAAGAAGAGGAGTGAAGACCCAGTACTTC.

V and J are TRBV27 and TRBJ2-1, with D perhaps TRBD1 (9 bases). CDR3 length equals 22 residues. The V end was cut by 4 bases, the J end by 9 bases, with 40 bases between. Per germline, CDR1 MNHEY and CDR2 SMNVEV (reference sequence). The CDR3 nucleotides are TGTGCCAGCAGTTCCCCCTCAGGACGGGACAGGGTATTCGGACTAGCAGATCGTGAGCAGTTCTTC. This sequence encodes CASSSPSGRDRVFGLADREQFF.

Here the CDR3 reads CASSLVWVRYTGELFF. As DNA, the CDR3 is TGCGCCAGCAGCTTGGTATGGGTGCGGTACACCGGGGAGCTGTTTTTT. The chain is built from TRBV5-1 and TRBJ2-2; D is ambiguous. CDR3 length equals 16 residues. Trimming removed 0 bases from V and 3 bases from J, with 12 bases in between. From germline, CDR1 is SGHRS and CDR2 YFSETQ.

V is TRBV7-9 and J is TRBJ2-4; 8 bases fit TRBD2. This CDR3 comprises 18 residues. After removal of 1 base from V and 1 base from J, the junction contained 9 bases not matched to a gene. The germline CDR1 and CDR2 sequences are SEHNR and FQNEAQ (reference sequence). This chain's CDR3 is CASSLGQVGTRAKNIQYF. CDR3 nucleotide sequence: TGTGCCAGCAGCTTAGGCCAGGTTGGGACTAGGGCCAAAAACATTCAGTACTTC.

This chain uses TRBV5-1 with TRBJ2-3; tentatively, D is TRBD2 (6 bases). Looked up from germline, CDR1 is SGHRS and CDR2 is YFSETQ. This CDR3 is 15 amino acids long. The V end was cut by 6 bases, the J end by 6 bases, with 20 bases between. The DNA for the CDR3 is TGCGCCAGCAATCGGCCCGGACTACCAGACGATACGCAGTATTTT. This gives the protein CASNRPGLPDDTQYF.

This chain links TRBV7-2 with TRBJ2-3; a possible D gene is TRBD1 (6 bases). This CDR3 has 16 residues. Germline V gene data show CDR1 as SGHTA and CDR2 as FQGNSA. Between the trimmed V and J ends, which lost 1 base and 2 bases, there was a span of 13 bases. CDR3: CASSLGGRGLTDTQYF. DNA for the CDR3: TGTGCCAGCAGCTTAGGCGGCAGGGGTCTCACAGATACGCAGTATTTT.

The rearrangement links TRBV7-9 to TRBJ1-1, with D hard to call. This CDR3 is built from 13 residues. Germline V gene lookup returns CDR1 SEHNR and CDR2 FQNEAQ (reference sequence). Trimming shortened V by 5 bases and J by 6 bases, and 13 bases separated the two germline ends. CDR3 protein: CASSPADRAEAFF. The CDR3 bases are TGTGCCAGCAGCCCCGCGGATCGGGCTGAAGCTTTCTTT.

The CDR3 region is CASSLPPPRSYTQYF. The CDR3 DNA is TGTGCCAGCAGCTTGCCCCCACCGCGGTCGTATACCCAGTACTTC. The chain employs TRBV5-6 and TRBJ2-5; no definite D call. V gave up 1 base and J gave up 8 bases, with 18 bases separating them. Germline values: CDR1 SGHDT, CDR2 YYEEEE. The CDR3 is 15 amino acids.

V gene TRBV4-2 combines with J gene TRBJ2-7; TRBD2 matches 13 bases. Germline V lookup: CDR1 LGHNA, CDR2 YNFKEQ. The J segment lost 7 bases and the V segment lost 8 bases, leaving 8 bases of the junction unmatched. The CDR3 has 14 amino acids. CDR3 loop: CASCGLAGAREQYF. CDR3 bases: TGTGCCAGCTGCGGACTAGCGGGAGCCAGAGAGCAGTACTTC.

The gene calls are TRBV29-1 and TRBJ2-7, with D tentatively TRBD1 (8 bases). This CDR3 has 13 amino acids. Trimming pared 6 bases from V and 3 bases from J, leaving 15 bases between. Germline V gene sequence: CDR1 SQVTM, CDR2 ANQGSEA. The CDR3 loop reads CSVGRDRYYEQYF. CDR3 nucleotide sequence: TGCAGCGTGGGGAGGGACAGGTACTACGAGCAGTACTTC.

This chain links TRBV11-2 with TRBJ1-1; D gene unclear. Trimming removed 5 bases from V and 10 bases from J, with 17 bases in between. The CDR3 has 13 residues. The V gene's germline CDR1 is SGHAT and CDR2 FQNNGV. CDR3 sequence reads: CASSLGFRSRAFF. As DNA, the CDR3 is TGTGCCAGCAGCCTAGGGTTCCGGAGTCGAGCTTTCTTT.

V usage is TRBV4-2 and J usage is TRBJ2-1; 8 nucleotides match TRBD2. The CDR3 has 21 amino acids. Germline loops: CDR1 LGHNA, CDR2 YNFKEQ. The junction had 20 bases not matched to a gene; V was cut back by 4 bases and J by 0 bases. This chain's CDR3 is CASSRGGAGGHKTSSYNEQFF. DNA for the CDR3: TGTGCCAGCAGCCGGGGCGGGGCGGGAGGTCACAAGACGAGCTCCTACAATGAGCAGTTCTTC.

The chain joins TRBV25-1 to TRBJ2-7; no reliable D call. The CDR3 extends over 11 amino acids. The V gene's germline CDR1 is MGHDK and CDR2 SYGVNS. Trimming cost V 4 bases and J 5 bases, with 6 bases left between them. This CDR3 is CASSGPHEQYF. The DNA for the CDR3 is TGTGCCAGCAGTGGGCCCCACGAGCAGTACTTC.

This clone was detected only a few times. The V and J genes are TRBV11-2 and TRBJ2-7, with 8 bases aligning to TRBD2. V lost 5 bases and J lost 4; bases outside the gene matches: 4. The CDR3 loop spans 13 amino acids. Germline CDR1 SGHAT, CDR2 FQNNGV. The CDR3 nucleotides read TGTGCCAGCAGCCCCAGCGGGAGTTACGAGCAGTACTTC. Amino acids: CASSPSGSYEQYF.

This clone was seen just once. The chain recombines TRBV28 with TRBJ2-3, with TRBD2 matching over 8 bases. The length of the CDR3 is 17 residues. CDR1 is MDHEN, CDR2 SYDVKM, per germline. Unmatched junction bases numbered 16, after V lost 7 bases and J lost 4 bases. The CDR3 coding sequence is TGTGCCAGCACTATCTCGCGGCGGGGGGCCCTTGCAGATACGCAGTATTTT. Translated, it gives CASTISRRGALADTQYF.

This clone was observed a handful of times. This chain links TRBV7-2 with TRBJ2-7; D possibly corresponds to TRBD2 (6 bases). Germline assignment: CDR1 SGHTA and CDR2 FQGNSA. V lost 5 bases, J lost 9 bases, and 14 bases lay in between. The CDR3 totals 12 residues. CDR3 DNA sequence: TGTGCCAGCAGCATCCTCGGGGGTGGGCAGTACTTC. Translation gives CASSILGGGQYF.

The chain's CDR3 is CASSLKNLGLVNEQFF. The CDR3 nucleotides are TGTGCCAGCAGCCTAAAGAACCTTGGACTAGTCAATGAGCAGTTCTTC. V and J are TRBV25-1 and TRBJ2-1; the match to TRBD2 covers 7 bases. The CDR3 contains 16 residues. Germline V CDR1 and CDR2: MGHDK, SYGVNS. V trimming: 6 bases; J trimming: 6 bases; junction bases outside the gene matches: 14. The complete variable domain, with remaining parts taken from reference TRBV25-1 and TRBJ2-1, reads EADIYQTPRYLVIGTGKKITLECSQTMGHDKMYWYQQDPGMELHLIHYSYGVNSTEKGDLSSESTVSRIRTEHFPLTLESARPSHTSQYLCASSLKNLGLVNEQFFGPGTRLTVL.

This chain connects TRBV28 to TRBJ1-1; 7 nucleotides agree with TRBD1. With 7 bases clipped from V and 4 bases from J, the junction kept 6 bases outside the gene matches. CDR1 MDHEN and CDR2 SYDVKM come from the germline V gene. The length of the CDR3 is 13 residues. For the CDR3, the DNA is TGTGCCAGCACCCTGACAGGGTCCACTGAAGCTTTCTTT. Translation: CASTLTGSTEAFF.

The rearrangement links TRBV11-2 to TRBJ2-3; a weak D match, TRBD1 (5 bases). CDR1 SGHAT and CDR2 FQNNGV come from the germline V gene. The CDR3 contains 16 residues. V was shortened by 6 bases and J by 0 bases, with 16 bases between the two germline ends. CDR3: CASSLSGPTSTDTQYF. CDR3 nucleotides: TGTGCCAGCAGTTTGTCAGGGCCTACTAGCACAGATACGCAGTATTTT.

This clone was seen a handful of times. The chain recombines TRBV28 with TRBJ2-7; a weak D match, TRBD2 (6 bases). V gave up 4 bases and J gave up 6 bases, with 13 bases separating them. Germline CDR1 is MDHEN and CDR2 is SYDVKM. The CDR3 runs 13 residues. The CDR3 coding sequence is TGTGCCAGCAGTTCGCTCCCCGGGGGCGAGCAGTACTTC. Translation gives CASSSLPGGEQYF.

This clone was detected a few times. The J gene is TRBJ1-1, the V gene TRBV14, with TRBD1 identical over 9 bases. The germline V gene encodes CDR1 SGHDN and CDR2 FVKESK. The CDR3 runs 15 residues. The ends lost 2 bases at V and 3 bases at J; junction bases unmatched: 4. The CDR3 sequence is CASSQPDRGYTEAFF. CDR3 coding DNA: TGTGCCAGCAGCCAACCCGACAGGGGGTACACTGAAGCTTTCTTT.